This passage covers 16 T cell receptor beta chains from one sample sequenced in a study of CD8 T cells in Susac syndrome. The RNA input was 0.5 to 1 ug, and it was reverse transcribed with random hexamers. From the immunoSEQ multiplex PCR reads, TCRdb called clonotypes with MiXCR, one entry per CDR3 protein. The sample comprises more than 65,000 distinct CDR3 sequences, 85% to 95% of which are singletons, and 0.5% to 0.6% rests with the top ten. The sequenced material came from CD8+ T cells from PBMCs. The receptors shown here come from a human donor with multiple sclerosis.

This clonotype showed up just once. The J gene is TRBJ1-6, the V gene TRBV30; a weak D match, TRBD1 (6 bases). Trimming took off 1 base at V and 6 bases at J, with 7 bases between the two ends. From germline, CDR1 is GTSNPN and CDR2 SVGIG (reference sequence). The length of the CDR3 is 13 residues. The CDR3 DNA is TGTGCCTGGAGTGCGGACAGTAATTCACCCCTCCACTTT. It translates to CAWSADSNSPLHF.

The chain links TRBV29-1 to TRBJ2-1, with D unclear. Trimming took 7 bases from V and 8 from J, leaving 9 bases between them. The CDR3 runs 10 residues. CDR1 is SQVTM, CDR2 ANQGSEA, per germline. CDR3 bases: TGCAGCGCCCTTGGTCATGAGCAGTTCTTC. Encoded protein: CSALGHEQFF.

V and J are TRBV28 and TRBJ2-2, with unresolved D. The germline CDR1 and CDR2 sequences are MDHEN and SYDVKM. V lost 5 bases to trimming and J lost 1 base, with 8 bases between them. The CDR3 is made up of 14 amino acids. DNA of the CDR3: TGTGCCAGCAGTCTCCAGCGGAACACCGGGGAGCTGTTTTTT. Its protein is CASSLQRNTGELFF.

This chain joins TRBV6-5 and TRBJ2-5, with D possibly matching TRBD2 (5 bases). The CDR3 spans 16 residues. CDR1 and CDR2 from the germline V gene are MNHEY and SVGAGI. V lost 2 bases and J lost 2, with 15 bases in between. The CDR3 DNA follows: TGTGCCAGCAGTTACGCCGTTCCTAGCCTACAAGAGACCCAGTACTTC. This codes for CASSYAVPSLQETQYF.

The chain combines TRBV3-1 with TRBJ2-3; TRBD2 matches at 8 bases. The junction had 8 bases not matched to a gene; V was cut back by 0 bases and J by 3 bases. From germline, CDR1 is LGHDT and CDR2 YNNKEL (reference sequence). This CDR3 region has 17 residues. The CDR3, as DNA: TGTGCCAGCAGCCAAGAATCAAGGCTAGCGGGTACAGATACGCAGTATTTT. As protein: CASSQESRLAGTDTQYF.

This clonotype was counted between two and nine times. V gene TRBV6-5 combines with J gene TRBJ2-6; D not resolved. CDR3 length: 12 amino acids. V was cut by 4 bases and J by 2 bases, with 0 bases left in between. Germline CDR1 reads MNHEY; CDR2 reads SVGAGI. The CDR3 region is CASSSGANVLTF. The CDR3 DNA follows: TGTGCCAGCAGTTCTGGGGCCAACGTCCTGACTTTC.

This clonotype was detected a few times. This CDR3 is CASSVGADTQYF. As DNA, the CDR3 is TGTGCCAGCAGCGTCGGGGCAGATACGCAGTATTTT. J is TRBJ2-3 and V is TRBV9; a possible D gene is TRBD2 (5 bases). Germline V gene sequence: CDR1 SGDLS, CDR2 YYNGEE. This CDR3 is built from 12 residues. V was pared by 2 bases and J by 4 bases, with 5 bases between.

This clonotype was recorded only once. The V and J genes are TRBV5-1 and TRBJ2-7; 7 bases agree with TRBD1. Germline-derived CDR1 and CDR2 are SGHRS and YFSETQ. The CDR3 consists of 14 residues. V shed 4 bases, J shed 3 bases, and the junction held 7 bases outside the gene matches. The CDR3 region is CASSLLGTVYEQYF. The DNA for the CDR3 is TGCGCCAGCAGCCTACTAGGGACAGTCTACGAGCAGTACTTC.

The chain employs TRBV4-1 and TRBJ2-5; D is possibly TRBD1 (5 bases). V shed 0 bases and J shed 1 base, with 12 bases lying between them. Germline loops: CDR1 MGHRA, CDR2 YSYEKL. The CDR3 length is 16 residues. The CDR3 sequence is CASSQEGREFQETQYF. CDR3 bases: TGCGCCAGCAGCCAAGAGGGCAGGGAATTCCAAGAGACCCAGTACTTC.

The genes are TRBV5-8 and TRBJ2-5; D gene unclear. The germline gives CDR1 SGHTS, CDR2 YDEGEE. The V gene lost 0 bases and the J gene lost 0 bases, with 12 bases spanning the gap. This CDR3 is 16 amino acids long. CDR3: CASSLAVGTYQETQYF. CDR3 coding DNA: TGTGCCAGCAGCTTGGCCGTCGGCACGTACCAAGAGACCCAGTACTTC.

This chain connects TRBV7-9 to TRBJ2-3; D is possibly TRBD2 (6 bases). Between the trimmed V and J ends, which lost 2 bases and 6 bases, there was a span of 15 bases. The CDR3 has 15 amino acids. Germline-derived CDR1 and CDR2 are SEHNR and FQNEAQ (reference sequence). The CDR3 DNA sequence: TGTGCCAGCAGCTTAATTTTGGAGGAGGGGGATACGCAGTATTTT. It yields the protein CASSLILEEGDTQYF.

This clonotype came up once. This chain joins TRBV6-6 and TRBJ2-7, with 8 bases matching TRBD1. J lost 6 bases, V lost 8 bases, and 9 bases had no gene match. Germline loops: CDR1 MNHNY, CDR2 SVGAGI (reference sequence). This CDR3 is built from 13 residues. As DNA, the CDR3 is TGTGCCAGCTGTCCTTTAACAGGGGGCGAGCAGTACTTC. It is translated as CASCPLTGGEQYF.

The genes are TRBV5-6 and TRBJ2-5; TRBD1 matches 10 bases. Trimming took 0 bases from V and 4 from J; bases not matched to a gene: 6. There are 16 residues in the CDR3. The germline V gene encodes CDR1 SGHDT and CDR2 YYEEEE. The DNA of the CDR3 is TGTGCCAGCAGCTTGGATGGACAGGGGGTGGGAGAGACCCAGTACTTC. Its protein is CASSLDGQGVGETQYF. The full variable domain, its missing parts supplied by reference TRBV5-6 and TRBJ2-5, is DAGVTQSPTHLIKTRGQQVTLRCSPKSGHDTVSWYQQALGQGPQFIFQYYEEEERQRGNFPDRFSGHQFPNYSSELNVNALLLGDSALYLCASSLDGQGVGETQYFGPGTRLLVL.

The V call is TRBV19, the J call TRBJ2-7; D gene ambiguous. From germline, CDR1 is LNHDA and CDR2 SQIVND (reference sequence). The CDR3 runs to 13 residues. V gave up 2 bases and J gave up 5 bases, with 10 bases separating them. Here the CDR3 DNA reads TGTGCCAGTAGTATATACGGGCCCGACGAGCAGTACTTC. Encoded protein: CASSIYGPDEQYF.

V and J are TRBV3-1 and TRBJ2-7; D gene uncertain. Germline CDR1 is LGHDT and CDR2 is YNNKEL (reference sequence). The CDR3 contains 13 residues. Deletions cut 1 base from V and 3 bases from J, with 7 bases between. DNA of the CDR3: TGTGCCAGCAGCCAAGGGACGATCTACGAGCAGTACTTC. It codes for CASSQGTIYEQYF.

This clonotype was detected once. The chain employs TRBV7-2 and TRBJ2-3; D may correspond to TRBD1 or TRBD2 (5 bases each). Trimming removed 1 base from V and 5 bases from J, with 10 bases in between. The germline V gene has CDR1 SGHTA and CDR2 FQGNSA. The length of the CDR3 is 14 residues. The CDR3 loop is CASSLGGAKDTQYF. The CDR3 nucleotides read TGTGCCAGCAGCTTAGGAGGGGCCAAAGATACGCAGTATTTT.